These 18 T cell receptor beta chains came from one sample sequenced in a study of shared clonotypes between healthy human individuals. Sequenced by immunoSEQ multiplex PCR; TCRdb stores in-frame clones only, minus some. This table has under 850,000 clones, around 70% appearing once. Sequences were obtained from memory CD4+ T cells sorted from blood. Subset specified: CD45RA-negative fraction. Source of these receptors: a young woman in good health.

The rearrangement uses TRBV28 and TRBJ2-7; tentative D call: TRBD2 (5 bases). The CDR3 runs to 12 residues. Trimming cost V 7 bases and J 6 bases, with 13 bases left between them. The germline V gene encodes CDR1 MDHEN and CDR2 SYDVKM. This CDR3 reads CASNSHGVEQYF. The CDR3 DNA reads TGTGCCAGCAACTCCCACGGGGTCGAGCAGTACTTC.

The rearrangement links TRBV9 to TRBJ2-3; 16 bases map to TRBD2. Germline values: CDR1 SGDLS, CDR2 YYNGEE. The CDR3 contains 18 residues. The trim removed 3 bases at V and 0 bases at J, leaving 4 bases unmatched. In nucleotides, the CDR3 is TGTGCCAGCAGCGCGCCGGGACTAGCGGGAGGGAGCACAGATACGCAGTATTTT. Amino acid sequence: CASSAPGLAGGSTDTQYF. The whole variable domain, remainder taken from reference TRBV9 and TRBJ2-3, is DSGVTQTPKHLITATGQRVTLRCSPRSGDLSVYWYQQSLDQGLQFLIQYYNGEERAKGNILERFSAQQFPDLHSELNLSSLELGDSALYFCASSAPGLAGGSTDTQYFGPGTRLTVL.

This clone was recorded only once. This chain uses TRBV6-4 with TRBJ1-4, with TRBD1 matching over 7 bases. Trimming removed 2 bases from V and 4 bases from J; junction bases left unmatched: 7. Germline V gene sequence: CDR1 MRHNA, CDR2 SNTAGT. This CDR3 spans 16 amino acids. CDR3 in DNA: TGTGCCAGCAGTGACAAATGGGACAGAAATAATGAAAAACTGTTTTTT. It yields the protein CASSDKWDRNNEKLFF.

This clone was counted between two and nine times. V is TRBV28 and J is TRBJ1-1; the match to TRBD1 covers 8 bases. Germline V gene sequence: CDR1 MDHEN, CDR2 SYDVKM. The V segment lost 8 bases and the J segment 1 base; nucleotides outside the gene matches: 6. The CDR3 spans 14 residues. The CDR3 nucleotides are TGTGCCAGCCAACCAGGACAGGGGAACACTGAAGCTTTCTTT. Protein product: CASQPGQGNTEAFF.

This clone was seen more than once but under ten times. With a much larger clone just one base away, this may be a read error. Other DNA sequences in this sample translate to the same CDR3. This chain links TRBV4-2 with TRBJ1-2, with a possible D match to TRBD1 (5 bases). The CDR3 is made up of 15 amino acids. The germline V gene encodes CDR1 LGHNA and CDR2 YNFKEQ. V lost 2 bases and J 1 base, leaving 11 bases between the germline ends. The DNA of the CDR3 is TGTGCCAGCAGCCAACCTGGACAACGTAACTATGGCTACACCTTC. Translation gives CASSQPGQRNYGYTF.

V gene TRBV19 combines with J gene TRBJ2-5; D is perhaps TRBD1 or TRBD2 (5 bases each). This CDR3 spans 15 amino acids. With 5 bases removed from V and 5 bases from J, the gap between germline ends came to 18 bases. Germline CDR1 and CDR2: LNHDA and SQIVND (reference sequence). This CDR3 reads CASSFRDPGRETQYF. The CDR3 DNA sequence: TGTGCCAGTAGTTTCCGGGACCCAGGGCGGGAGACCCAGTACTTC.

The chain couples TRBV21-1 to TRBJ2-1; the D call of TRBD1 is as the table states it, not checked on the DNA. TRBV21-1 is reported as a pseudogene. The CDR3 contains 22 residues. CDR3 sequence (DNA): TGTGCCAGCAGCACCTCCGACCAGACAGGGTTGGCTAGCGATCGCTCCTACAATGAGCAGTTCTTC. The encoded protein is CASSTSDQTGLASDRSYNEQFF.

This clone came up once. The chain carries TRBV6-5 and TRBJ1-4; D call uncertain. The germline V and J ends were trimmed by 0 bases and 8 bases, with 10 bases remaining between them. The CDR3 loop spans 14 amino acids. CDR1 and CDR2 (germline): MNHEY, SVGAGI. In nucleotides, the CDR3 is TGTGCCAGCAGTTACTCGACTTCGGGCGAAAAACTGTTTTTT. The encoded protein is CASSYSTSGEKLFF.

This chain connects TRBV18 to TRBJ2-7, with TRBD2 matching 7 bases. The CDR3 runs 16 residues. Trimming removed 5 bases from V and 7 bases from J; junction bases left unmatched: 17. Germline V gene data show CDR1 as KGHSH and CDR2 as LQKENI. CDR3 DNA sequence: TGTGCCAGCTCATCGCCTGGGGCGGGAGAATCGGAAGAGCAGTACTTC. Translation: CASSSPGAGESEEQYF. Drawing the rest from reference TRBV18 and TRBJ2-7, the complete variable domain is NAGVMQNPRHLVRRRGQEARLRCSPMKGHSHVYWYRQLPEEGLKFMVYLQKENIIDESGMPKERFSAEFPKEGPSILRIQQVVRGDSAAYFCASSSPGAGESEEQYFGPGTRLTVT.

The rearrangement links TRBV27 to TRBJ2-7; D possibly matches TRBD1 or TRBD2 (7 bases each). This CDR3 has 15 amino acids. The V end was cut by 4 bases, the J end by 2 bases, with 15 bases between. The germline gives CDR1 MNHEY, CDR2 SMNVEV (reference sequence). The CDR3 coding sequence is TGTGCCAGCAGTTCCAGACAGGGAGGGGCCTACGAGCAGTACTTC. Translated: CASSSRQGGAYEQYF.

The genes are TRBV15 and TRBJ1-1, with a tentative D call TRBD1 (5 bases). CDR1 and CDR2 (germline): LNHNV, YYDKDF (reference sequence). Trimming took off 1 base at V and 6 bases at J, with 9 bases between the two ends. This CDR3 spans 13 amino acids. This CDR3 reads CATSRGRDAEAFF. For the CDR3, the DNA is TGTGCCACCAGCAGAGGACGGGACGCTGAAGCTTTCTTT.

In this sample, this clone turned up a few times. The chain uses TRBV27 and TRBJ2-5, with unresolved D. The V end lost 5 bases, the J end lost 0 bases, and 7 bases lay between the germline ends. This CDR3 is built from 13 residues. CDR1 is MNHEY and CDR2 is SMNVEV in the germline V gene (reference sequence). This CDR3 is CASSIHNQETQYF. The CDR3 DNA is TGTGCCAGCAGTATACATAACCAAGAGACCCAGTACTTC.

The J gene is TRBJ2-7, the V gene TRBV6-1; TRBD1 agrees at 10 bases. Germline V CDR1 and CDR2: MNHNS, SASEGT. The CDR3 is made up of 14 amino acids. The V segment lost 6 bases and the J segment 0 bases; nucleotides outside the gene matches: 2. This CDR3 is CASRWTGGSYEQYF. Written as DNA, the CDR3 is TGTGCCAGCAGGTGGACAGGGGGCTCCTACGAGCAGTACTTC.

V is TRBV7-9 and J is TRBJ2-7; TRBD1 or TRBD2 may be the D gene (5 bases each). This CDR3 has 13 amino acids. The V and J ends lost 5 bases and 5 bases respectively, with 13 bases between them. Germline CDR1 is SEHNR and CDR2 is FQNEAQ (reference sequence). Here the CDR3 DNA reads TGTGCCAGCAGCAGAGCCGGGGCCGACGAGCAGTACTTC. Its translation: CASSRAGADEQYF.

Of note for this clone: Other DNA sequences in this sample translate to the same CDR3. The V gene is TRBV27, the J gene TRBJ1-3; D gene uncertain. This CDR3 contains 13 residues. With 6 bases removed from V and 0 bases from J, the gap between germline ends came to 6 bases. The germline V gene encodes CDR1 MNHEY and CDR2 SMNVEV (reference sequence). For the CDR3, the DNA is TGTGCCAGCAGGGCCAGCTCTGGAAACACCATATATTTT. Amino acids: CASRASSGNTIYF.

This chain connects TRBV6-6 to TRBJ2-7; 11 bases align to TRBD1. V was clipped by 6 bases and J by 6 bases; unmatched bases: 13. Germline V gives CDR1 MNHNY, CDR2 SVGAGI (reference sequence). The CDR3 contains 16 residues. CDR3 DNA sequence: TGTGCCAGCAGCGGGACAGGGGGGACAGGGTTAGCCGAGCAGTACTTC. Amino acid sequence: CASSGTGGTGLAEQYF.

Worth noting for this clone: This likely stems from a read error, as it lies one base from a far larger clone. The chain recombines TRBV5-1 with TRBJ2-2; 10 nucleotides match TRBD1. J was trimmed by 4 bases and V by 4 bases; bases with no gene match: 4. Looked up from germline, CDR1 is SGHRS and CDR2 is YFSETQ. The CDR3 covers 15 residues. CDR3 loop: CASSPGTGVTGELFF. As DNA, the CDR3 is TGCGCCAGCAGCCCCGGGACAGGGGTCACCGGGGAGCTGTTTTTT.

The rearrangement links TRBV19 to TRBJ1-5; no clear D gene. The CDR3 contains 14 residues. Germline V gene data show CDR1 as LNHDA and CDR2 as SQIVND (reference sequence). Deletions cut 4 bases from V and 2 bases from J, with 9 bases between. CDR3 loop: CASSRVNGNQPQHF. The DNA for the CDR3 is TGTGCCAGTAGTAGGGTGAATGGCAATCAGCCCCAGCATTTT.